Presented here are 19 T cell receptor beta chains from one specimen sequenced in a study of CD8 T cells in Susac syndrome. Random hexamers were used to reverse transcribe an amount of roughly 0.45 to 1 ug RNA. MiXCR, run by TCRdb on the immunoSEQ multiplex PCR reads, gives a single entry per CDR3 protein. The data hold about 190,000 distinct CDR3 sequences, with approximately 95% observed a single time. Input material: CD4+ T cells from PBMCs. The source of these receptors is a human donor in good health.

The gene calls are TRBV7-9 and TRBJ2-2; the D gene could be TRBD1 or TRBD2 (5 bases each). Trimming pared 5 bases from V and 6 bases from J, leaving 16 bases between. The CDR3 length is 15 residues. Per germline, CDR1 SEHNR and CDR2 FQNEAQ (reference sequence). CDR3 nucleotides: TGTGCCAGCAGCCAAGCCGGGACCTGGGCCGGGGAGCTGTTTTTT. It is translated as CASSQAGTWAGELFF.

This chain uses TRBV20-1 with TRBJ2-7; TRBD1 agrees at 8 bases. This CDR3 contains 12 residues. Germline assignment: CDR1 DFQATT and CDR2 SNEGSKA (reference sequence). V gave up 5 bases and J gave up 8 bases; unmatched junction bases: 8. CDR3 sequence (DNA): TGCAGTGCTCCGGACAGGGCGGAGAAGCAGTACTTC. As protein: CSAPDRAEKQYF.

The V gene is TRBV11-2, the J gene TRBJ2-7, with 7 bases fitting TRBD1. V was pared by 4 bases and J by 4 bases, with 1 base of the junction left unmatched. This CDR3 has 12 amino acids. Germline V CDR1 and CDR2: SGHAT, FQNNGV. The CDR3 DNA is TGTGCCAGCAGCTGGACAGGTTACGAGCAGTACGTC. Protein sequence: CASSWTGYEQYV.

The V gene is TRBV18, the J gene TRBJ1-3, with no clear D. Per the germline V gene, CDR1 is KGHSH and CDR2 is LQKENI. V lost 0 bases, J lost 0 bases, and 15 bases lay in between. The CDR3 is 18 amino acids. This CDR3 reads CASSPPTIGAGSGNTIYF. CDR3 DNA: TGTGCCAGCTCACCACCAACGATAGGCGCCGGCTCTGGAAACACCATATATTTT.

The rearrangement links TRBV29-1 to TRBJ1-1, with 8 positions matching TRBD1. The ends lost 7 bases at V and 1 base at J; junction bases unmatched: 8. The germline V gene encodes CDR1 SQVTM and CDR2 ANQGSEA. CDR3 length: 14 residues. The CDR3 spells CSGVQGAENTEAFF. The CDR3 DNA reads as TGCAGCGGCGTCCAGGGGGCGGAGAACACTGAAGCTTTCTTT.

The V and J genes are TRBV19 and TRBJ1-1; tentative D call: TRBD1 (5 bases). The CDR3 is 15 residues long. CDR1 and CDR2 (germline): LNHDA, SQIVND (reference sequence). Trimming cost V 1 base and J 6 bases, with 15 bases left between them. Here the CDR3 reads CASSIGVRGGAEAFF. As DNA, the CDR3 is TGTGCCAGTAGTATAGGCGTTAGGGGTGGTGCTGAAGCTTTCTTT.

The chain couples TRBV4-1 to TRBJ2-5; 9 bases are a match to TRBD2. V gave up 5 bases and J gave up 5 bases; unmatched junction bases: 3. The CDR3 runs to 13 residues. CDR1 and CDR2 (germline): MGHRA, YSYEKL. CDR3 amino acids: CASSDGLAETQYF. CDR3 nucleotides: TGCGCCAGCAGCGATGGACTAGCGGAGACCCAGTACTTC.

The chain joins TRBV15 to TRBJ2-2; unclear D gene. V lost 5 bases, J lost 0 bases, and 7 bases lay in between. This CDR3 is built from 14 residues. Germline CDR1 and CDR2: LNHNV and YYDKDF (reference sequence). CDR3 sequence reads: CATSPHSNTGELFF. CDR3 bases: TGTGCCACCAGCCCCCACTCGAACACCGGGGAGCTGTTTTTT.

The chain couples TRBV21-1 to TRBJ2-7; TRBD2, the D gene given by the table, was not confirmed from the DNA. TRBV21-1 is listed as a pseudogene. The CDR3 length is 16 residues. The CDR3 protein is CASSNRPLAGRDEQYF. CDR3 DNA: TGTGCCAGCAGCAATCGTCCTTTAGCGGGGCGGGACGAGCAGTACTTC.

CDR3 DNA sequence: TGTGCCAGCAGTCACAGGGGGTTCGGCACAGATACGCAGTATTTT. This codes for CASSHRGFGTDTQYF. The chain couples TRBV2 to TRBJ2-3; 8 bases are shared with TRBD1. Per the germline V gene, CDR1 is SNHLY and CDR2 is FYNNEI. CDR3 size: 15 residues. J was trimmed by 1 base and V by 5 bases; bases with no gene match: 5.

The gene calls are TRBV19 and TRBJ1-5; perhaps TRBD1 as D (5 bases). Trimming removed 5 bases from V and 5 bases from J, with 13 bases in between. The CDR3 covers 14 residues. CDR1 and CDR2 from the germline V gene are LNHDA and SQIVND (reference sequence). The CDR3: CASSSQGTYQPQHF. CDR3 sequence (DNA): TGTGCCAGTAGTTCCCAAGGGACCTATCAGCCCCAGCATTTT. Together with reference TRBV19 and TRBJ1-5, the CDR3 gives the full variable domain: DGGITQSPKYLFRKEGQNVTLSCEQNLNHDAMYWYRQDPGQGLRLIYYSQIVNDFQKGDIAEGYSVSREKKESFPLTVTSAQKNPTAFYLCASSSQGTYQPQHFGDGTRLSIL.

The gene calls are TRBV25-1 and TRBJ1-1; 9 bases are shared with TRBD1. Germline lookup yields CDR1 MGHDK and CDR2 SYGVNS. The CDR3 has 13 residues. V was clipped by 9 bases and J by 1 base; unmatched bases: 3. CDR3 nucleotides: TGTGCCAGTCGGGACAGGGCGAACACTGAAGCTTTCTTT. It translates to CASRDRANTEAFF.

The J gene is TRBJ2-2, the V gene TRBV7-2; a weak D match, TRBD1 (6 bases). Germline lookup yields CDR1 SGHTA and CDR2 FQGNSA. Trimming pared 5 bases from V and 4 bases from J, leaving 14 bases between. This CDR3 is 15 amino acids long. In DNA form, the CDR3 reads TGTGCCAGCAGCCGGGACACGGGGAGCACCGGGGAGCTGTTTTTT. Protein product: CASSRDTGSTGELFF. The whole variable domain, remainder taken from reference TRBV7-2 and TRBJ2-2, is GAGVSQSPSNKVTEKGKDVELRCDPISGHTALYWYRQSLGQGLEFLIYFQGNSAPDKSGLPSDRFSAERTGGSVSTLTIQRTQQEDSAVYLCASSRDTGSTGELFFGEGSRLTVL.

V gene TRBV5-1 combines with J gene TRBJ2-2; D possibly corresponds to TRBD1 (6 bases). V shed 2 bases and J shed 3 bases, with 11 bases lying between them. Germline CDR1 SGHRS, CDR2 YFSETQ. The CDR3 spans 15 residues. CDR3 protein: CASSLRQAYTGELFF. The DNA for the CDR3 is TGCGCCAGCAGCTTACGACAGGCGTACACCGGGGAGCTGTTTTTT. Full variable domain (rest looked up from reference TRBV5-1 and TRBJ2-2): KAGVTQTPRYLIKTRGQQVTLSCSPISGHRSVSWYQQTPGQGLQFLFEYFSETQRNKGNFPGRFSGRQFSNSRSEMNVSTLELGDSALYLCASSLRQAYTGELFFGEGSRLTVL.

V usage is TRBV5-1 and J usage is TRBJ2-4; either TRBD1 or TRBD2 may fit D (6 bases each). CDR1 is SGHRS, CDR2 YFSETQ, per germline. The V gene lost 1 base and the J gene lost 5 bases, with 7 bases spanning the gap. CDR3 length: 13 amino acids. CDR3 DNA sequence: TGCGCCAGCAGCTTGAGGGGGGAAAACATTCAGTACTTC. This codes for CASSLRGENIQYF. The full variable domain, with the rest looked up from reference TRBV5-1 and TRBJ2-4, is KAGVTQTPRYLIKTRGQQVTLSCSPISGHRSVSWYQQTPGQGLQFLFEYFSETQRNKGNFPGRFSGRQFSNSRSEMNVSTLELGDSALYLCASSLRGENIQYFGAGTRLSVL.

The V gene is TRBV30, the J gene TRBJ1-1; D remains ambiguous. Germline CDR1 GTSNPN, CDR2 SVGIG (reference sequence). This CDR3 is built from 13 residues. Trimming shortened V by 2 bases and J by 7 bases, and 14 bases separated the two germline ends. Here the CDR3 reads CAWSQRTDLEAFF. In DNA, the CDR3 is TGTGCCTGGAGTCAGCGGACGGATCTTGAAGCTTTCTTT.

The rearrangement uses TRBV25-1 and TRBJ2-7; D is unresolved. Deletions cut 1 base from V and 3 bases from J, with 7 bases between. The length of the CDR3 is 13 residues. Germline lookup yields CDR1 MGHDK and CDR2 SYGVNS. The CDR3: CASSELVSYEQYF. In DNA form, the CDR3 reads TGTGCCAGCAGTGAATTGGTCAGCTACGAGCAGTACTTC.

J is TRBJ2-5 and V is TRBV6-1, with D perhaps TRBD1 (5 bases). Germline V CDR1 and CDR2: MNHNS, SASEGT. CDR3 length equals 13 residues. The V end lost 6 bases, the J end lost 4 bases, and 12 bases lay between the germline ends. CDR3 nucleotide sequence: TGTGCCAGCAGCGGACACGAGAGAGAGACCCAGTACTTC. Its translation is CASSGHERETQYF.

This clonotype was counted between two and nine times. The chain employs TRBV5-4 and TRBJ2-1; TRBD2 aligns across 12 bases. V shed 4 bases and J 4 bases; nucleotides not matched to a gene: 0. The CDR3 extends over 14 amino acids. CDR1 is SGHNT and CDR2 is YYREEE in the germline V gene (reference sequence). The CDR3 DNA reads as TGTGCCAGCAGCGGGACTAGCGGGTACAATGAGCAGTTCTTC. It encodes CASSGTSGYNEQFF.